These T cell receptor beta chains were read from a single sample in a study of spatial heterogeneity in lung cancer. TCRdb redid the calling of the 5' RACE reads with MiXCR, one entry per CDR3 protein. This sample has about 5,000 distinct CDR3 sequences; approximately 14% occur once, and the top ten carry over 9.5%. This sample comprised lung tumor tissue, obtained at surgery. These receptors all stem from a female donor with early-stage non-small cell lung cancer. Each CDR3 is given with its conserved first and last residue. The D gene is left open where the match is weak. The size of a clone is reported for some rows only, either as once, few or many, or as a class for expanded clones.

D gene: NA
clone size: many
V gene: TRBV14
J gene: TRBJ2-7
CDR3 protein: CASSQLLGSYEQYF
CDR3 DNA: TGTGCCAGCAGCCAACTTCTGGGCTCCTACGAGCAGTACTTC

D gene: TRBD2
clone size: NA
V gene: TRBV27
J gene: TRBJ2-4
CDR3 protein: CASRYTSGNENIQYF
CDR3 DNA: TGTGCCAGCAGATACACGAGCGGGAACGAAAACATTCAGTACTTC

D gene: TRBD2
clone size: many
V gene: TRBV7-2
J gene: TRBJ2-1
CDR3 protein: CASSPAGAGVQNEQFF
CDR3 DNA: TGTGCCAGCAGCCCGGCCGGGGCGGGGGTTCAGAATGAGCAGTTCTTC

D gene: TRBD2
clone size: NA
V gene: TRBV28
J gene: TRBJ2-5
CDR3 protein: CASRPSLAGVETQYF
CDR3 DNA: TGTGCCAGCAGGCCCAGTCTAGCGGGGGTAGAGACCCAGTACTTC

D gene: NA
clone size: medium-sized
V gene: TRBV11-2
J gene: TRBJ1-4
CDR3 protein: CASRQNAPGGDFPHKLFF
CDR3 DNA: TGTGCCAGCAGACAAAATGCCCCGGGAGGCGATTTCCCCCATAAACTGTTTTTT

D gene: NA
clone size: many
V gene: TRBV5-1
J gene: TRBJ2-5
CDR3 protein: CASSLRSSTVGETQYF
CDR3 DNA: TGCGCCAGCAGCTTAAGGTCGAGTACGGTGGGAGAGACCCAGTACTTC

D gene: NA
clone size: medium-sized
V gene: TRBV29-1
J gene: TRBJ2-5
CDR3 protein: CSVVDSKRKETQYF
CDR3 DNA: TGCAGCGTTGTGGACAGTAAACGTAAAGAGACCCAGTACTTC

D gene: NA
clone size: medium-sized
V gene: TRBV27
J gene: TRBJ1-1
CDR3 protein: CASSPWTAGTEAFF
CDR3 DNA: TGTGCCAGCAGTCCCTGGACAGCGGGCACTGAAGCTTTCTTT

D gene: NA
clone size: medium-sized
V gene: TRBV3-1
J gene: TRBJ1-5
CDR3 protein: CASSQEGVGNQPQHF
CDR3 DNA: TGTGCCAGCAGCCAAGAGGGGGTTGGCAATCAGCCCCAGCATTTT

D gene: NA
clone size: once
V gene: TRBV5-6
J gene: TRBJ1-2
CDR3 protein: CASSLRTPWDGYTF
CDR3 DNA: TGTGCCAGCAGCTTGCGGACCCCCTGGGATGGCTACACCTTC

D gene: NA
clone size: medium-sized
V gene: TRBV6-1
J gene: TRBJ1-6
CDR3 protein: CASSAQGFGNSPLHF
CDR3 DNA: TGTGCCAGCAGCGCACAGGGCTTTGGGAATTCACCCCTCCACTTT

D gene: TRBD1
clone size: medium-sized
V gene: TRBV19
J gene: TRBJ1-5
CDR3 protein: CASSRTGGGNQPQHF
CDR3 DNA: TGTGCCAGTAGCAGGACAGGGGGCGGCAATCAGCCCCAGCATTTT

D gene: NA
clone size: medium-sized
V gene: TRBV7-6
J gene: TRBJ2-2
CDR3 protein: CASSLSATSTGELFF
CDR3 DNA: TGTGCCAGCAGCTTATCGGCGACTAGCACCGGGGAGCTGTTTTTT

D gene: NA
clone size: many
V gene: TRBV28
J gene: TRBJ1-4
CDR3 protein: CASGFPIEKLFF
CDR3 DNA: TGTGCCAGCGGATTTCCCATAGAAAAACTGTTTTTT

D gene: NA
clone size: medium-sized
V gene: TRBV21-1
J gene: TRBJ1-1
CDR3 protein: CASSNLPDDRKNTEAFF
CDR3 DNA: TGTGCCAGCAGCAACCTCCCTGACGACAGGAAGAACACTGAAGCTTTCTTT

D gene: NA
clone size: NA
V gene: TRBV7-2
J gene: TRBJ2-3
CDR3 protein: CASSPPGVFTTDTQYF
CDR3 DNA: TGTGCCAGCAGCCCACCCGGGGTTTTTACTACCGATACGCAGTATTTT

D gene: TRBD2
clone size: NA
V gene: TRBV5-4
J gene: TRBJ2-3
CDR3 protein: CASSLAGGPVTDTQYF
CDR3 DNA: TGTGCCAGCAGCCTAGCGGGGGGGCCCGTCACAGATACGCAGTATTTT

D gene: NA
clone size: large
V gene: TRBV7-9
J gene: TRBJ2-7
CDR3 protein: CASSLAFYEQYF
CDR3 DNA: TGTGCCAGCAGCTTAGCGTTCTACGAGCAGTACTTC

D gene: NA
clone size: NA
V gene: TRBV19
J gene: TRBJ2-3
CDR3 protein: CASTGAADTQYF
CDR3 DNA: TGTGCCAGTACGGGGGCGGCAGATACGCAGTATTTT

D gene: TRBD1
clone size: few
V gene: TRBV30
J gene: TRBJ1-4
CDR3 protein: CAWSQTGTEKLFF
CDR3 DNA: TGTGCCTGGAGCCAGACAGGGACTGAAAAACTGTTTTTT

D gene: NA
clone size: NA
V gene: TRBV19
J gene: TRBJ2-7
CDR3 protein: CASSLGPTGPYEQYF
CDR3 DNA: TGTGCCAGTAGCCTCGGCCCCACGGGCCCCTACGAGCAGTACTTC

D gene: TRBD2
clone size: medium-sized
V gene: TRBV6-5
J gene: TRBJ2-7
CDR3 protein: CASSYSTSGVGEQYF
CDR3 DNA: TGTGCCAGCAGTTACTCCACTAGCGGGGTGGGGGAGCAGTACTTC

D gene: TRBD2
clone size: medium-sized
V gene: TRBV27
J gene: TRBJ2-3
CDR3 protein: CASWGGIGGHDTQYF
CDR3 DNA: TGTGCCAGCTGGGGGGGGATCGGCGGACACGATACGCAGTATTTT

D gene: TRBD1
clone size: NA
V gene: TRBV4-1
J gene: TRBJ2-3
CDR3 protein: CASKSGGQSSTDTQYF
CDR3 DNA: TGCGCCAGCAAATCAGGGGGACAGAGCTCCACAGATACGCAGTATTTT

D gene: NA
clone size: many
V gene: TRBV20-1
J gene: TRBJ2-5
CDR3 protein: CSASFMETQYF
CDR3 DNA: TGCAGTGCTAGCTTTATGGAGACCCAGTACTTC

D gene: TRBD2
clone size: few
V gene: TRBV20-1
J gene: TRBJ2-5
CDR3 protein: CSARDRAGEETQYF
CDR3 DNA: TGCAGTGCTAGAGATCGAGCGGGGGAAGAGACCCAGTACTTC

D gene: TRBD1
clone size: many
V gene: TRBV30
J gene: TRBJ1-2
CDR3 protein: CAWRPPDRETNYGYTF
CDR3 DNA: TGTGCCTGGAGACCCCCCGACAGGGAGACAAACTATGGCTACACCTTC

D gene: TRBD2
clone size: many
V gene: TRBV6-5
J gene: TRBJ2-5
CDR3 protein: CASSYASGTSGGETQYF
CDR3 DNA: TGTGCCAGCAGTTATGCGAGCGGGACTAGCGGGGGAGAGACCCAGTACTTC

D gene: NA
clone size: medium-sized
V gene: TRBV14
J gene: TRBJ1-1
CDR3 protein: CASSRQFRNTEAFF
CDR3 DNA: TGTGCCAGCAGCCGACAATTCAGGAACACTGAAGCTTTCTTT

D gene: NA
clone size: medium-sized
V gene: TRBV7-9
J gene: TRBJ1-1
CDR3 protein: CASSSDGGPTEAFF
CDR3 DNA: TGTGCCAGCAGCTCGGACGGCGGGCCCACTGAAGCTTTCTTT

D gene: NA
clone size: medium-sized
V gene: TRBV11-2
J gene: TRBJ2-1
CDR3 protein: CASSLLARRDEQFF
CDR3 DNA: TGTGCCAGCAGCTTGCTAGCGAGGAGGGATGAGCAGTTCTTC

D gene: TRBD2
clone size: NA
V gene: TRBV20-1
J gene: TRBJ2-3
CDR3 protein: CSARAPGGAGGRDTQYF
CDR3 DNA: TGCAGTGCTAGAGCCCCAGGAGGAGCGGGGGGCCGGGATACGCAGTATTTT

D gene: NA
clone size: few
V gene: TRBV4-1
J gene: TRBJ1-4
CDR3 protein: CASSQEGRVEKLFF
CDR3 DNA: TGCGCCAGCAGCCAGGAGGGCCGGGTTGAAAAACTGTTTTTT

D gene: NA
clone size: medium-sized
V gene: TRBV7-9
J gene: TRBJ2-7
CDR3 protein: CASSPDSPEQYF
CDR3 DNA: TGTGCCAGCAGCCCCGACAGCCCGGAGCAGTACTTC

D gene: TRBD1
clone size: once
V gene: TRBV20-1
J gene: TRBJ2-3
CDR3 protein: CSARDGDRGLDTQYF
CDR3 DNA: TGCAGTGCTAGAGATGGGGACAGGGGGCTCGATACGCAGTATTTT

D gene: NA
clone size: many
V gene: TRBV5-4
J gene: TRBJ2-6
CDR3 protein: CASSLGPNVLTF
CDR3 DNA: TGTGCCAGCAGCTTGGGCCCCAACGTCCTGACTTTC

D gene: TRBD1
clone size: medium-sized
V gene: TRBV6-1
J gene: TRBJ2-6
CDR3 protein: CASSGQGVLSGANVLTF
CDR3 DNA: TGTGCCAGCAGTGGACAGGGGGTCCTCTCTGGGGCCAACGTCCTGACTTTC

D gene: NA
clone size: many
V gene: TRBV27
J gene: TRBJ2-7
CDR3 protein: CASSPTGAGEQYF
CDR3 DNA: TGTGCCAGCAGTCCGACTGGAGCGGGTGAGCAGTACTTC

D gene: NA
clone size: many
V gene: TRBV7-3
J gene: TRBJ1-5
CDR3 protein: CASSLKGGPNQPQHF
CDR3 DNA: TGTGCCAGCAGCTTAAAAGGGGGGCCCAATCAGCCCCAGCATTTT

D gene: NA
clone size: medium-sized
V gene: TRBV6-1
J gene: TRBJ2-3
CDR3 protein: CASSEGWGRSTDTQYF
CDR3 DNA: TGTGCCAGCAGTGAAGGATGGGGCCGTAGCACAGATACGCAGTATTTT

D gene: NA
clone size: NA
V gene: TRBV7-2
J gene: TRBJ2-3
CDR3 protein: CASSVGDSDTQYF
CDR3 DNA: TGTGCCAGCAGTGTAGGAGATTCAGATACGCAGTATTTT

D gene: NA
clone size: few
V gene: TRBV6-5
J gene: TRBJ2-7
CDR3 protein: CASKYGGSYEQYF
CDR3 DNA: TGTGCCAGCAAATACGGCGGGTCCTACGAGCAGTACTTC